The 20 T cell receptor beta chains reported below all come from one sample, sequenced in a study of post-analysis software for immune sequencing data. Study-wide findings and caveats: The five TRBV segments detected at higher frequency in patients than in controls included TRBV5-6, TRBV5-1 and TRBV20-1.

Libraries were made from TCR beta cDNA, and they carried unique molecular identifiers. A single record per CDR3 protein comes from TCRdb applying MiXCR to the PCR reads. The sample shows about 760,000 distinct CDR3 sequences, approximately 30% of them seen only once. Their antigens are not known. The sample consisted of blood. These receptors all stem from a girl aged 5-17 years with multiple sclerosis.

The J gene is TRBJ2-5, the V gene TRBV10-3; tentative D call: TRBD2 (6 bases). CDR3 size: 14 residues. Germline CDR1 reads ENHRY; CDR2 reads SYGVKD. Trimming cost V 4 bases and J 1 base, with 10 bases left between them. In DNA form, the CDR3 reads TGTGCCATCAGTGGGCGGGGAGGCCAAGAGACCCAGTACTTC. Amino acids: CAISGRGGQETQYF.

This clonotype was seen only a few times. CDR3 loop: CSASTRGSSYEQYF. In DNA form, the CDR3 reads TGCAGTGCTAGTACGCGCGGGAGTTCTTACGAGCAGTACTTC. The genes are TRBV20-1 and TRBJ2-7; 7 bases align to TRBD2. Trimming removed 3 bases from V and 4 bases from J; junction bases left unmatched: 9. Per the germline V gene, CDR1 is DFQATT and CDR2 is SNEGSKA (reference sequence). The CDR3 runs to 14 residues.

This clonotype was found a few times. This chain links TRBV6-4 with TRBJ1-5; D is uncertain. The germline V and J ends were trimmed by 6 bases and 0 bases, with 12 bases remaining between them. CDR3 length equals 15 residues. CDR1 is MRHNA, CDR2 SNTAGT, per germline. The CDR3 protein is CASRGRKGSNQPQHF. The CDR3 DNA is TGTGCCAGCAGGGGGAGAAAAGGTAGCAATCAGCCCCAGCATTTT.

The J gene is TRBJ2-7, the V gene TRBV3-1; unclear D gene. CDR3 size: 14 residues. Trimming pared 0 bases from V and 6 bases from J, leaving 12 bases between. CDR1 LGHDT and CDR2 YNNKEL come from the germline V gene (reference sequence). This CDR3 reads CASSQELSFGEQYF. CDR3 DNA sequence: TGTGCCAGCAGCCAAGAATTGTCGTTCGGCGAGCAGTACTTC.

This clonotype was observed a single time. This chain links TRBV20-1 with TRBJ1-1; possible D gene TRBD1, 5 bases. This CDR3 comprises 14 residues. The ends were cut back, 6 bases at V and 2 bases at J, with 16 bases in the middle. Germline V gene sequence: CDR1 DFQATT, CDR2 SNEGSKA (reference sequence). DNA for the CDR3: TGCAGTGCCGCACTTGGAGGGGTCAACACTGAAGCTTTCTTT. Protein sequence: CSAALGGVNTEAFF.

This clonotype was observed a single time. A much larger clone differs by one base, so this may be a read error. The V and J genes are TRBV5-1 and TRBJ2-3, with a weak D call TRBD1 (5 bases). The CDR3 runs 15 residues. Germline V CDR1 and CDR2: SGHRS, YFSETQ. CDR3 residues: CASSLGVPSTGTQYF. The CDR3 bases are TGCGCCAGCAGCTTGGGGGTACCCAGCACAGGTACGCAGTATTTT.

This clonotype was found a few times. The chain is built from TRBV7-6 and TRBJ2-7; the D gene is possibly TRBD2 (5 bases). Germline V lookup: CDR1 SGHVS, CDR2 FNYEAQ. V was cut by 4 bases and J by 5 bases, with 15 bases left in between. CDR3 length: 14 amino acids. CDR3 bases: TGTGCCAGCAGCTCGTACACGCGGGCGAACGAGCAGTACTTC. It codes for CASSSYTRANEQYF.

This clonotype was seen more than once but under ten times. This chain connects TRBV11-2 to TRBJ1-5; D is perhaps TRBD1 (5 bases). Germline V gene data show CDR1 as SGHAT and CDR2 as FQNNGV. The V and J ends lost 4 bases and 5 bases respectively, with 15 bases between them. The CDR3 is made up of 15 amino acids. The CDR3 sequence is CASSSGPRGDQPQHF. The CDR3 coding sequence is TGTGCCAGCAGCTCCGGGCCAAGGGGCGATCAGCCCCAGCATTTT.

The chain combines TRBV6-5 with TRBJ1-2; 8 nucleotides agree with TRBD1. Germline lookup yields CDR1 MNHEY and CDR2 SVGAGI. V shed 3 bases, J shed 4 bases, and the junction held 4 bases outside the gene matches. The CDR3 is 14 residues long. CDR3 DNA sequence: TGTGCCAGCAGTTATTACGACAGGGGCTATGGCTACACCTTC. Its protein product is CASSYYDRGYGYTF.

The chain recombines TRBV4-2 with TRBJ2-2; TRBD2 matches at 9 bases. The germline V gene encodes CDR1 LGHNA and CDR2 YNFKEQ. V shed 0 bases, J shed 8 bases, and the junction held 7 bases outside the gene matches. The CDR3 length is 16 residues. The CDR3 sequence: CASSQEDSGGRGELFF. CDR3 bases: TGTGCCAGCAGCCAAGAGGATAGCGGGGGCCGGGGGGAGCTGTTTTTT.

The chain has TRBV20-1 and TRBJ2-1; 8 bases align to TRBD2. Germline CDR1 reads DFQATT; CDR2 reads SNEGSKA (reference sequence). The CDR3 extends over 14 amino acids. The trim removed 3 bases at V and 7 bases at J, leaving 8 bases unmatched. CDR3: CSARGTRVLNEQFF. The CDR3 bases are TGCAGTGCTAGGGGGACTAGAGTCTTGAATGAGCAGTTCTTC.

This clonotype appeared a few times. V gene TRBV12-3 or TRBV12-4 combines with J gene TRBJ2-1; 10 nucleotides line up with TRBD1. The V and J ends lost 7 bases and 9 bases, in that order; junction bases with no gene match: 9. The CDR3 runs to 14 residues. Here the CDR3 reads CASTPGTGVGEQFF. The CDR3 nucleotides read TGTGCCAGCACCCCCGGGACAGGGGTTGGTGAGCAGTTCTTC.

The V and J genes are TRBV9 and TRBJ2-7; the D gene is possibly TRBD2 (5 bases). This CDR3 has 15 amino acids. Trimming stripped 0 bases from V and 5 bases from J, with 15 bases between. Germline values: CDR1 SGDLS, CDR2 YYNGEE. Here the CDR3 DNA reads TGTGCCAGCAGCGTAGGCATTAGCGACACCAACGAGCAGTACTTC. It is translated as CASSVGISDTNEQYF.

J is TRBJ2-2 and V is TRBV9, with 7 bases identical to TRBD1. The CDR3 runs to 16 residues. After removal of 0 bases from V and 3 bases from J, the junction contained 5 bases not matched to a gene. Germline values: CDR1 SGDLS, CDR2 YYNGEE. The CDR3 DNA is TGTGCCAGCAGCGTAGGACAGGGCAGGGACACCGGGGAGCTGTTTTTT. Its protein product is CASSVGQGRDTGELFF.

This chain joins TRBV6-5 and TRBJ2-7, with 10 bases fitting TRBD2. The V gene end was trimmed by 5 bases and the J gene end by 3 bases; junction bases not matched to a gene: 4. The germline gives CDR1 MNHEY, CDR2 SVGAGI. The CDR3 runs 14 residues. This CDR3 is CASSSGRGVYEQYF. In DNA, the CDR3 is TGTGCCAGCAGTAGCGGGAGGGGGGTCTACGAGCAGTACTTC.

In its sample, this clonotype was seen many times. V and J are TRBV5-1 and TRBJ1-2; no reliable D call. The CDR3 runs 13 residues. V lost 5 bases to trimming and J lost 2 bases, with 10 bases between them. Germline V gene data show CDR1 as SGHRS and CDR2 as YFSETQ. CDR3 sequence (DNA): TGCGCCAGCAGTTTGAGGACCAACTATGGCTACACCTTC. Its protein is CASSLRTNYGYTF. The full variable domain, with the rest looked up from reference TRBV5-1 and TRBJ1-2, is KAGVTQTPRYLIKTRGQQVTLSCSPISGHRSVSWYQQTPGQGLQFLFEYFSETQRNKGNFPGRFSGRQFSNSRSEMNVSTLELGDSALYLCASSLRTNYGYTFGSGTRLTVV.

This clonotype was picked up many times. This sequence joins TRBV29-1 and TRBJ2-1; 12 bases fit TRBD2. The CDR3 has 16 residues. Germline V CDR1 and CDR2: SQVTM, ANQGSEA. With 1 base clipped from V and 9 bases from J, the junction kept 10 bases outside the gene matches. Here the CDR3 reads CSVEGTGTSGFGEQFF. The DNA of the CDR3 is TGCAGCGTTGAAGGGACCGGGACTAGCGGGTTTGGTGAGCAGTTCTTC.

The chain uses TRBV7-2 and TRBJ2-4; 12 bases are shared with TRBD2. V trimming: 5 bases; J trimming: 0 bases; junction bases outside the gene matches: 11. From germline, CDR1 is SGHTA and CDR2 FQGNSA. This CDR3 is built from 19 residues. The CDR3 reads CASSRSGLAGPLAKNIQYF. Written as DNA, the CDR3 is TGTGCCAGCAGCCGATCTGGACTAGCGGGACCTCTAGCCAAAAACATTCAGTACTTC.

This chain uses TRBV7-9 with TRBJ1-2; D is undetermined. V shed 1 base and J shed 2 bases, with 11 bases lying between them. Germline loops: CDR1 SEHNR, CDR2 FQNEAQ (reference sequence). The CDR3 has 15 amino acids. CDR3 sequence: CASSLGEGLNYGYTF. CDR3 in DNA: TGTGCCAGCAGCTTAGGGGAGGGCCTAAACTATGGCTACACCTTC.

V gene TRBV6-6 combines with J gene TRBJ2-5, with 9 nucleotides matching TRBD2. The CDR3 is made up of 16 amino acids. The ends lost 2 bases at V and 0 bases at J; junction bases unmatched: 4. Germline lookup yields CDR1 MNHNY and CDR2 SVGAGI (reference sequence). The CDR3 protein is CASSYSSGGHQETQYF. The CDR3 DNA reads as TGTGCCAGCAGTTACAGCAGCGGGGGGCACCAAGAGACCCAGTACTTC.